This TCR beta chain stems from a study of blood T cell repertoires in COVID-19. Study-wide background: Whether acute or convalescent, the COVID-19 samples came from the United States, Italy and Spain. Sources were T cells, B-cell-depleted T cells, or PBMCs; the material itself was cDNA or gDNA.

Patients from Seattle were sampled longitudinally, starting during active infection. Authors' methods: Amplification with reference gene primers provided the estimates of nucleated cell counts. TCRdb's copy holds only in-frame clones and misses some; the assay was immunoSEQ multiplex PCR. The V and J calls and clone size are taken from that table; D and trimming were inferred from the DNA. The sample lists around 210,000 clones, approximately 86% occurring once. V shed 3 bases and J shed 3 bases, with 12 bases lying between them. In germline, CDR1 is GTSNPN, CDR2 SVGIG (reference sequence). The CDR3 is 13 amino acids.

Sequencing was performed on peripheral blood. The chain recombines TRBV30 with TRBJ2-7; weak D call: TRBD2 (6 bases). The receptor was derived from a man in his sixties with COVID-19, enrolled during active disease. CDR3 bases: TGTGCCTGGAGGAGTCAGGGACTCTACGAGCAGTACTTC. Translating gives CAWRSQGLYEQYF.